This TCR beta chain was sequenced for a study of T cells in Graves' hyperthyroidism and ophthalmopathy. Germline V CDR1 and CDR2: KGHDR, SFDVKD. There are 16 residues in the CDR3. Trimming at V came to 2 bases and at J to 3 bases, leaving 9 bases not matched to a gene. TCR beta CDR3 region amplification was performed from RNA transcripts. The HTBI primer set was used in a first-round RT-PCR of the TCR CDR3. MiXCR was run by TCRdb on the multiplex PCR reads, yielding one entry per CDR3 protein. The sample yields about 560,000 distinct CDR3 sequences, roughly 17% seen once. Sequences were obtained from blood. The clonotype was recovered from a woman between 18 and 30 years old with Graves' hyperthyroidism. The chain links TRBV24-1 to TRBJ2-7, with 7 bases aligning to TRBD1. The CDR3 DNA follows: TGTGCCACCAGTGATTCTTCCGGCAGGGGGTACTACGAGCAGTACTTC. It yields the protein CATSDSSGRGYYEQYF.